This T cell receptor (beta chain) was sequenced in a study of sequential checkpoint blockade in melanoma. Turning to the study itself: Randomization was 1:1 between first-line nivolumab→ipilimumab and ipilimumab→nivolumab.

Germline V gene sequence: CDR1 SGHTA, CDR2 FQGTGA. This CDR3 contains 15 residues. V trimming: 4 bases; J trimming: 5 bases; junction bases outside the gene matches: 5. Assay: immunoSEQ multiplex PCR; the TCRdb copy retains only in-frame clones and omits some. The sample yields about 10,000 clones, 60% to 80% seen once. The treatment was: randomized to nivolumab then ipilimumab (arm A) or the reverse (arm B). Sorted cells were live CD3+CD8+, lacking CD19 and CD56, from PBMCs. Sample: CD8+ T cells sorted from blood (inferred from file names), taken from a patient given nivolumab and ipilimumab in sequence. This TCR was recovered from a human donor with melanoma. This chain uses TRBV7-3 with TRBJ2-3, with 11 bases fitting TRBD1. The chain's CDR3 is CASSWTGGAGDTQYF. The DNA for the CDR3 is TGTGCCAGCAGCTGGACAGGGGGCGCGGGAGATACGCAGTATTTT.